What follows describes a single TCR beta chain. V was shortened by 1 base and J by 5 bases, with 8 bases between the two germline ends. Germline values: CDR1 MNHNS, CDR2 SASEGT. The CDR3 is 14 residues long. The data are from a study of blood T cell repertoires in COVID-19. Study overall: Samples representing acute and convalescent COVID-19 were sourced from the United States, Italy and Spain. In each case, the material was cDNA or gDNA derived from T cells, B-cell-depleted T cells, or PBMCs.

Under the authors' procedure: By means of reference gene primer amplification, nucleated cell counts were estimated. Profiling relied on immunoSEQ multiplex PCR, and the TCRdb table lists in-frame clones only, not all of them. Clone size and V and J calls were adopted from that table, with D and trimming inferred from the DNA. The table records roughly 130,000 clones, about 74% of them present only once. The source of this sequence is a man aged 45-65 years with acute or convalescent COVID-19. Input material: peripheral blood. The V gene is TRBV6-1, the J gene TRBJ1-4; no clear D. In nucleotides, the CDR3 is TGTGCCAGCAGTGAAGATCACGGGAATGAAAAACTGTTTTTT. Its translation: CASSEDHGNEKLFF.